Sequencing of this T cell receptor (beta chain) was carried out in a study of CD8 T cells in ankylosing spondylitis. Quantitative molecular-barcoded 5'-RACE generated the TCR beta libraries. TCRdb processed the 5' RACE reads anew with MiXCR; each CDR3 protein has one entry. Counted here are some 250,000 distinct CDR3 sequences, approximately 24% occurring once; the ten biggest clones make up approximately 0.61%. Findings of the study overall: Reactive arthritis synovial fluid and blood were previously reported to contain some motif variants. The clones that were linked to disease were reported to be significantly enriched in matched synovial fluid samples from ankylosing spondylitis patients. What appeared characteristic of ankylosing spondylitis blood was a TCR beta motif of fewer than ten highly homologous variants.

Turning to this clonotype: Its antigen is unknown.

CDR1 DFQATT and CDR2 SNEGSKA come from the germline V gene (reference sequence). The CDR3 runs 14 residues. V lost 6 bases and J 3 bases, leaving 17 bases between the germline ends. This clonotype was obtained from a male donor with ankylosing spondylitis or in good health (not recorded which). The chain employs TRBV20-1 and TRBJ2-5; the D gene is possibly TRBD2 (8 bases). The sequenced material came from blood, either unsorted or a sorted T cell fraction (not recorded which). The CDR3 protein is CSARPGGTEETQYF. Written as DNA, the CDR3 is TGCAGTGCCAGGCCGGGGGGGACAGAAGAGACCCAGTACTTC.